This TCR beta chain came from a study of Ad26.COV2.S vaccination and SARS-CoV-2 variants. Treatment: roughly 19 received Ad26.COV2.S at low or high dose, single or two shots; about 5 received placebo; per-sample allocation not given. Collection of the samples took place on day 63 after the first injection of vaccine or placebo. Produced via immunoSEQ multiplex PCR; TCRdb's table is partial and in-frame only. The sample carries 350,000 to 500,000 clones, around 91% recorded once. The CDR3 sequence is 14 residues long. V lost 8 bases to trimming and J lost 4 bases; unmatched junction nucleotides: 6. Per germline, CDR1 LNHDA and CDR2 SQIVND (reference sequence).

The TCR originated in a person aged 18-65 years who received the Ad26.COV2.S COVID-19 vaccine or a placebo. The sample consisted of peripheral blood, taken in a trial of Ad26.COV2.S vaccine versus placebo. The chain uses TRBV19 and TRBJ2-2; TRBD1 matches 8 bases. CDR3 residues: CASFGTGPTGELFF. In DNA form, the CDR3 reads TGTGCCAGTTTCGGGACAGGACCCACCGGGGAGCTGTTTTTT. Full variable domain (missing parts from reference TRBV19 and TRBJ2-2): DGGITQSPKYLFRKEGQNVTLSCEQNLNHDAMYWYRQDPGQGLRLIYYSQIVNDFQKGDIAEGYSVSREKKESFPLTVTSAQKNPTAFYLCASFGTGPTGELFFGEGSRLTVL.